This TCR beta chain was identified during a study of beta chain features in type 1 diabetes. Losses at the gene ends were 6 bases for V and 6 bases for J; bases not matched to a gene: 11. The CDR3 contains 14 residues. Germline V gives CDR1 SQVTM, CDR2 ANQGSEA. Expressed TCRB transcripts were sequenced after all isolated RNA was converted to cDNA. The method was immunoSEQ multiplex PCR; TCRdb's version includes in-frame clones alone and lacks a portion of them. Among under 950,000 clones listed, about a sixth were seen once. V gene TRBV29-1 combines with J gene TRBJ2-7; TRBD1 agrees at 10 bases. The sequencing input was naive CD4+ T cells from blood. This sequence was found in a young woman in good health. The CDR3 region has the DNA TGCAGCGTCACCATCTGGACAGGGGGAACCGAGCAGTACTTC. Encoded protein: CSVTIWTGGTEQYF.